The entry below describes one TCR beta chain. The target antigen is unknown. The PCR was carried out with 60 Vbeta primers and 13 Jbeta primers. Generated by immunoSEQ multiplex PCR, the TCRdb table keeps only in-frame clones and is missing some. Of hundreds of thousands of clones detected, 77% appear once; the ten largest clones hold approximately 2.6%. This record comes from a study of cytomegalovirus exposure and HLA in healthy donors. CDR1 MNHNS and CDR2 SASEGT come from the germline V gene. The CDR3 length is 14 residues. The V gene lost 6 bases and the J gene lost 1 base, with 12 bases spanning the gap. Findings of the study overall: In a later analysis, at a false discovery rate of 0.05, some 15,000 TCR beta sequences were associated with HLA alleles. TRBV6-2, TRBV6-3 and other indistinguishable V segments were excluded. Cytomegalovirus association was assigned to about 150 TCR beta chains. An observed cluster of highly shared sequence variants was recorded as a likely sequencing artifact.

The source material was PBMCs. The clonotype originates from a woman aged 55-69 years in good health and CMV-seropositive. This chain links TRBV6-1 with TRBJ1-1; no definite D call. CDR3 loop: CASRLWSPNTEAFF. The CDR3 coding sequence is TGTGCCAGCAGGCTTTGGAGTCCGAACACTGAAGCTTTCTTT.